This T cell receptor beta chain was sequenced for a study of tumor-infiltrating lymphocytes in primary liver carcinoma. Study information: Primary liver carcinoma in the patients was surgically resected. Study observations and caveats: Without sorting, CD4+ versus CD8+ T cell repertoires were not compared.

The blood RNA (from unsorted whole blood) was obtained, and germline DNA was also extracted. Presurgery, approximately 4 milliliters of peripheral blood were collected. CDR1 is SQVTM and CDR2 is ANQGSEA in the germline V gene. This CDR3 region has 16 residues. With around 500 ng total RNA as template and a constant-region primer, TCR beta cDNA was made. What produced the TCR beta libraries was three nested multiplex PCR rounds using slightly modified ARM-PCR. A C-beta reverse primer and TRBV1-TRBV30 forward primers served in each of the first two PCR rounds, at approximately 10 cycles apiece. TCRdb reanalysed the multiplex PCR reads using MiXCR and keeps one entry per CDR3 protein. The sample has fewer than 400,000 distinct CDR3 sequences, about 60% seen once; the top ten hold roughly 10%. This clonotype has a single count. Its antigen remains unknown. The junction departs from the called germline gene at one end, perhaps through a read error.

The chain uses TRBV29-1 and TRBJ2-1; a possible D gene is TRBD2 (6 bases). The source material was peripheral blood. The origin of this receptor is a man aged 35 to 55 with primary liver carcinoma and hepatitis B virus infection. CDR3 DNA sequence: TGCAGCGTCTCTAATCGGGGGTGGGATAGGCAGAATGGGCAGTTCTTC. Protein: CSVSNRGWDRQNGQFF.